One and the same sample provided the 11 T cell receptor beta chains below, sequenced in a study of T cell responses to AZD1222 COVID-19 vaccine. Clones were sequenced by immunoSEQ multiplex PCR, and TCRdb holds only the in-frame ones, with some missing. Of approximately 120,000 clones in the sample, less than 95% are singletons; the top ten hold approximately 4.5%. The sample was peripheral blood, taken on day 0 of MenACWY control vaccination. Every receptor here comes from an adult in good health.

This chain connects TRBV11-2 to TRBJ2-4; D remains ambiguous. Germline V gene lookup returns CDR1 SGHAT and CDR2 FQNNGV. The CDR3 runs 17 residues. V was pared by 3 bases and J by 0 bases, with 15 bases between. DNA for the CDR3: TGTGCCAGCAGCTTCGGGTTTTGGGGTTTAGCCAAAAACATTCAGTACTTC. Its protein product is CASSFGFWGLAKNIQYF.

The chain carries TRBV19 and TRBJ1-5; no clear D. CDR1 is LNHDA, CDR2 SQIVND, per germline (reference sequence). Trimming shortened V by 6 bases and J by 0 bases, and 18 bases separated the two germline ends. The CDR3 consists of 17 residues. The CDR3 region has the DNA TGTGCCAGTAGCCTCATAGGGAGAACAATTAGCAATCAGCCCCAGCATTTT. Protein product: CASSLIGRTISNQPQHF.

The chain is built from TRBV29-1 and TRBJ2-7; perhaps D is TRBD1 or TRBD2 (6 bases each). V shed 5 bases and J shed 3 bases, with 20 bases lying between them. The CDR3 totals 15 residues. CDR1 is SQVTM, CDR2 ANQGSEA, per germline. This CDR3 is CSVRPGGRGRYEQYF. The CDR3 coding sequence is TGCAGCGTTCGCCCCGGGGGCAGGGGCCGCTACGAGCAGTACTTC.

This chain connects TRBV19 to TRBJ1-3, with 7 positions matching TRBD1. The CDR3 sequence is 15 residues long. Germline V CDR1 and CDR2: LNHDA, SQIVND (reference sequence). The V gene end was trimmed by 4 bases and the J gene end by 0 bases; junction bases not matched to a gene: 3. CDR3 DNA: TGTGCCAGTAGTAACCGGGACAGCTCTGGAAACACCATATATTTT. Amino acid sequence: CASSNRDSSGNTIYF.

The gene calls are TRBV20-1 and TRBJ2-5; D is unresolved. CDR1 and CDR2 from the germline V gene are DFQATT and SNEGSKA (reference sequence). V dropped 3 bases and J dropped 4 bases, with 3 bases sitting between them. The CDR3 covers 10 residues. The CDR3 DNA reads TGCAGTGCTAGGATAGAGACCCAGTACTTC. Amino acids: CSARIETQYF.

V is TRBV9 and J is TRBJ2-1; 12 bases map to TRBD2. V was clipped by 2 bases and J by 3 bases; unmatched bases: 9. Germline loops: CDR1 SGDLS, CDR2 YYNGEE. The CDR3 extends over 18 amino acids. The CDR3 protein is CASSVGLAGKTSYNEQFF. The CDR3 coding sequence is TGTGCCAGCAGCGTCGGACTAGCGGGAAAAACGAGCTACAATGAGCAGTTCTTC.

V is TRBV28 and J is TRBJ2-1; 7 bases fit TRBD1. The CDR3 is 18 amino acids. V was pared by 6 bases and J by 4 bases, with 18 bases of the junction left unmatched. Germline lookup yields CDR1 MDHEN and CDR2 SYDVKM. The CDR3 DNA is TGTGCCAGCAGCCCCCGAAGGACAGGTGTGCTTGGTTACAATGAGCAGTTCTTC. It specifies CASSPRRTGVLGYNEQFF.

J is TRBJ2-5 and V is TRBV11-1, with unresolved D. V shed 6 bases and J shed 1 base, with 9 bases lying between them. The germline V gene encodes CDR1 SGHAT and CDR2 FQDESV (reference sequence). The CDR3 consists of 13 residues. The CDR3 bases are TGTGCCAGCAGTTTCGTAGCCCAAGAGACCCAGTACTTC. Translating it yields CASSFVAQETQYF.

The chain's CDR3 is CATSAQTGNTEAFF. CDR3 in DNA: TGTGCCACCAGCGCCCAGACGGGCAACACTGAAGCTTTCTTT. The chain links TRBV15 to TRBJ1-1; D gene uncertain. Germline V gene lookup returns CDR1 LNHNV and CDR2 YYDKDF (reference sequence). The CDR3 has 14 amino acids. V was trimmed by 5 bases and J by 2 bases, leaving 12 bases between them.

The rearrangement joins TRBV15 to TRBJ1-2; 8 bases line up with TRBD1. This CDR3 contains 15 residues. Per the germline V gene, CDR1 is LNHNV and CDR2 is YYDKDF (reference sequence). After removal of 0 bases from V and 7 bases from J, the junction contained 7 bases not matched to a gene. The CDR3 DNA sequence: TGTGCCACCAGCAGAGATTCCAACAGGGGGGGTGGCTACACCTTC. It specifies CATSRDSNRGGGYTF.

V gene TRBV11-2 combines with J gene TRBJ2-7; TRBD1 agrees at 7 bases. Per the germline V gene, CDR1 is SGHAT and CDR2 is FQNNGV. CDR3 size: 14 residues. J gave up 3 bases and V 5 bases, and 7 bases lay outside the gene matches. CDR3 protein: CASSRTGTDYEQYV. The DNA of the CDR3 is TGTGCCAGCAGCAGAACCGGGACAGACTACGAGCAGTACGTC.